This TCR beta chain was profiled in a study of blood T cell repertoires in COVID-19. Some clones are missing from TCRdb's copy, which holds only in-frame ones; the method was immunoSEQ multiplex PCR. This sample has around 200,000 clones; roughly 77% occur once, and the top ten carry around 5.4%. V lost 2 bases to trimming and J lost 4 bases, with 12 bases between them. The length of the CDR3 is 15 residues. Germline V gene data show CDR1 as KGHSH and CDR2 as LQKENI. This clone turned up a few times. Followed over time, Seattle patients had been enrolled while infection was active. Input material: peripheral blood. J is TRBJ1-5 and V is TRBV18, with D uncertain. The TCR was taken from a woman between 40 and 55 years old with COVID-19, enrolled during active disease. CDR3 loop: CASSPEGRTNQPQHF. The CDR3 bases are TGTGCCAGCTCACCAGAAGGGAGGACGAATCAGCCCCAGCATTTT.